Given below is one T cell receptor (beta chain) in context. Its recognized antigen is unknown. No clone much larger than this one lies a single base away; base qualities are absent. This sample stems from a study of blood T cell repertoires in COVID-19 (dated by TCRdb to 2018 to 2021). General notes on the study: Samples covering the acute and convalescent phases of COVID-19 were provided by collaborators in the United States, Italy and Spain. HLA class I and class II types, where available, came from metadata supplied by the sample provider rather than from assay-based typing. The prospective study material was composed of cDNA or gDNA derived from T cells, B-cell-depleted T cells, or PBMCs. Deeply sampled blood TCRbeta repertoires from subjects exposed to, actively infected with, or recovered from COVID-19 were included in the dataset. The repertoires were released in a freely available public database meant as a resource for research on the immune response to SARS-CoV-2. The samples were drawn from two sources: the first 160 participants of the ongoing ImmuneRACE study, and 1,200 or so subjects contributed by 6 global collaborators. Nearly every sample came with metadata listing a de-identified subject ID, COVID-19 status, age in years and sex.

The collaborating institutions used their own protocols to collect whole blood in K2EDTA tubes. For TCRbeta analysis, collaborators shipped samples as frozen whole blood, isolated PBMCs, or DNA extracted from either of those sample types. From its cysteine to its phenylalanine, the CDR3 spans 12 amino acids. The kept DNA is CDR3 alone, 36 bases in frame from the first base. Trimming takes 1 base off V and 10 bases off J; junction bases not matched to a gene: 3. CDR1 SGHTA and CDR2 FQGNSA are derived from the germline V gene. The immunoSEQ Assay, a bias-controlled multiplex PCR, was used to amplify TCRbeta CDR3 regions from genomic DNA. In the original analysis: The number of nucleated cells in each sample was estimated by amplification of reference gene primers within the assay. Sequence reads were collapsed and filtered to measure the absolute abundance of every unique TCRbeta CDR3 rearrangement. For each sample, productive Simpson clonality was calculated by taking the square root of Simpson's diversity index across productive rearrangements. TCRdb's version of the immuneACCESS table is confined to in-frame rearrangements and falls short of the full clone set. An unresolved V gene accounts for under half of the shortfall where checked; the remainder is of unknown origin. V, J and clone size are taken as reported in that table, and D and trimming were inferred from the DNA itself. A total of about 260,000 clones appear in this sample, 85% to 90% of them only once. The ten largest clones capture 3.7% of the sample.

General study outcomes and caveats: The amount of clinical and demographic metadata varied by source and participant and was provided uncurated.

The clonotype originates from a middle-aged woman with acute or convalescent COVID-19. The rearrangement joined TRBV7-2 to TRBJ2-5; 7 bases in between match TRBD1. What was sequenced was peripheral blood. The nucleotide sequence reads as follows: TGTGCCAGCAGCTTAGACAGGGGAGACCAGTACTTC. It codes for CASSLDRGDQYF.